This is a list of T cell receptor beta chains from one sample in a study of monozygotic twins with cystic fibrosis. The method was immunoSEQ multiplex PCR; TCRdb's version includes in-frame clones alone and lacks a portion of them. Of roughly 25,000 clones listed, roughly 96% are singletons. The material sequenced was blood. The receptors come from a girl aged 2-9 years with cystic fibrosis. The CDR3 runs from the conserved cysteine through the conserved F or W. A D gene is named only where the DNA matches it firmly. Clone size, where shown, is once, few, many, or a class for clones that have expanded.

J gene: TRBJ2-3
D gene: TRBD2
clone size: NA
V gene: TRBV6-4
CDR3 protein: CASSDGGALGTSSTDTQYF
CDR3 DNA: TGTGCCAGCAGTGATGGGGGGGCCCTCGGGACTAGCAGTACAGATACGCAGTATTTT

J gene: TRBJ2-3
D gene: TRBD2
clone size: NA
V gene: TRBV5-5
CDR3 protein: CASSLGLAESTDTQYF
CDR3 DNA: TGTGCCAGCAGCTTGGGACTAGCGGAGAGCACAGATACGCAGTATTTT

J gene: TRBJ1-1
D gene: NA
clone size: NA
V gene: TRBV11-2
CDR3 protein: CASSSAPRTNTEAFF
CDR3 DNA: TGTGCCAGCAGCTCGGCCCCCAGGACGAACACTGAAGCTTTCTTT

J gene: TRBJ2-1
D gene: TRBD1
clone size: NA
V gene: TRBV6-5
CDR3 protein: CASSHRGLTYNEQFF
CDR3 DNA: TGTGCCAGCAGCCACAGGGGCCTCACCTACAATGAGCAGTTCTTC

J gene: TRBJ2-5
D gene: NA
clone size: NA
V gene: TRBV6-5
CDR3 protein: CASSYGLPTETQYF
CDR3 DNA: TGTGCCAGCAGTTACGGTCTCCCCACGGAGACCCAGTACTTC

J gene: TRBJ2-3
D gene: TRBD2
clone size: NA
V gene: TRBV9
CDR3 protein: CASSLAGGPPPTDTQYF
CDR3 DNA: TGTGCCAGCAGCCTGGCGGGAGGGCCTCCCCCCACAGATACGCAGTATTTT

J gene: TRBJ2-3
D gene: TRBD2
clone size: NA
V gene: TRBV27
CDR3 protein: CASSLWGGMGTDTQYF
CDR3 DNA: TGTGCCAGCAGTTTATGGGGAGGGATGGGCACAGATACGCAGTATTTT

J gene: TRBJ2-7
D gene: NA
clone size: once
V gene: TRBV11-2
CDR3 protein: CASSFVRAYEQYF
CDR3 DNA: TGTGCCAGCAGCTTTGTAAGGGCCTACGAGCAGTACTTC

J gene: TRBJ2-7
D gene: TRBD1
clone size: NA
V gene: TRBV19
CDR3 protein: CASRVHRDRVLHEQYF
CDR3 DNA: TGTGCCAGTAGGGTCCATCGCGACAGGGTCTTACACGAGCAGTACTTC

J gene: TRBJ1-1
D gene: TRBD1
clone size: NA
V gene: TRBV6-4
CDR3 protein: CASSDLRTGKAFF
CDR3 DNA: TGTGCCAGCAGTGACCTACGGACAGGGAAAGCTTTCTTT

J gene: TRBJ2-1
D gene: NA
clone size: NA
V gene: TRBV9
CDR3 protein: CASSVARDYNEQFF
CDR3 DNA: TGTGCCAGCAGCGTAGCTAGGGATTACAATGAGCAGTTCTTC

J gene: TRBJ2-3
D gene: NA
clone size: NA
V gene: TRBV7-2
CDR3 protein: CASSPYTDTQYF
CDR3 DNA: TGTGCCAGCAGCCCCTACACAGATACGCAGTATTTT

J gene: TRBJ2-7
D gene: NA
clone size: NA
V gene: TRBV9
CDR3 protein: CASSAQVGEGSEQYF
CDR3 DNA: TGTGCCAGCAGCGCCCAGGTGGGAGAAGGTAGCGAGCAGTACTTC

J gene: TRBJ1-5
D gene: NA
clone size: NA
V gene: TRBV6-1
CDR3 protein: CASSQGRHQPQHF
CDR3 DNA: TGTGCCAGTTCACAGGGTAGGCATCAGCCCCAGCATTTT

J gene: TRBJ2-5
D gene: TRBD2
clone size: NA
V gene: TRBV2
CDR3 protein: CASSALAGVRETQYF
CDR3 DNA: TGTGCCAGCAGTGCCCTAGCGGGAGTTCGAGAGACCCAGTACTTC

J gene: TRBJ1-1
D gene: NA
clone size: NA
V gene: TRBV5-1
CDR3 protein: CASSLYVEDTEAFF
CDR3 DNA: TGCGCCAGCAGCTTGTATGTGGAGGACACTGAAGCTTTCTTT

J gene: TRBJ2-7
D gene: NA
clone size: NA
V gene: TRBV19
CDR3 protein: CASSIDSGAYEQYF
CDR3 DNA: TGTGCCAGTAGTATAGATTCTGGGGCCTACGAGCAGTACTTC

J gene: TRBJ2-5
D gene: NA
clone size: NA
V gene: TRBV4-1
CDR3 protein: CASSAGAPWGTQYF
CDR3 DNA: TGCGCCAGCAGCGCAGGGGCGCCTTGGGGGACCCAGTACTTC

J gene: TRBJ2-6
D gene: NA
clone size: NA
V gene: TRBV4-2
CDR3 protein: CASSQDSGRGANVLTF
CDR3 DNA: TGTGCCAGCAGCCAGGACAGTGGCCGAGGGGCCAACGTCCTGACTTTC

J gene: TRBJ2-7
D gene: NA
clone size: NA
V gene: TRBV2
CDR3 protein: CASSWGTAYEQYF
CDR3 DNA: TGTGCCAGCAGTTGGGGAACAGCCTACGAGCAGTACTTC

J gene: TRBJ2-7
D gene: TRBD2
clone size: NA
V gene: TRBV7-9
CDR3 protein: CASSLAEGGVYEQYF
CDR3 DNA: TGTGCCAGCAGCCTTGCGGAGGGAGGGGTTTACGAGCAGTACTTC

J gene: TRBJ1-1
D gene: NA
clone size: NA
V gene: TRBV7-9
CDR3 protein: CASNLRGDGGTEAFF
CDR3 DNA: TGTGCCAGCAACCTCCGAGGGGACGGGGGCACTGAAGCTTTCTTT

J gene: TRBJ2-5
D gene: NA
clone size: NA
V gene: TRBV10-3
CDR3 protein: CAIRDPKIETQYF
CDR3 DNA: TGTGCCATCAGGGACCCTAAGATAGAGACCCAGTACTTC

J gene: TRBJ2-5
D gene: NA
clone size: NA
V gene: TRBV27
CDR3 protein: CASSPSGRVVRASQETQYF
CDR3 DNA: TGTGCCAGCAGTCCCTCAGGAAGGGTGGTACGAGCGAGCCAAGAGACCCAGTACTTC

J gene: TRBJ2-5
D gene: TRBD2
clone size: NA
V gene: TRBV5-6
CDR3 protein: CASSLGLAGAETQYF
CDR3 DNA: TGTGCCAGCAGCTTAGGACTAGCGGGAGCGGAGACCCAGTACTTC

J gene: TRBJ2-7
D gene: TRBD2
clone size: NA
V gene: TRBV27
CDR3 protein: CASSLSGRGGEQYF
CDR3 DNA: TGTGCCAGCAGTTTATCGGGTCGGGGAGGGGAGCAGTACTTC